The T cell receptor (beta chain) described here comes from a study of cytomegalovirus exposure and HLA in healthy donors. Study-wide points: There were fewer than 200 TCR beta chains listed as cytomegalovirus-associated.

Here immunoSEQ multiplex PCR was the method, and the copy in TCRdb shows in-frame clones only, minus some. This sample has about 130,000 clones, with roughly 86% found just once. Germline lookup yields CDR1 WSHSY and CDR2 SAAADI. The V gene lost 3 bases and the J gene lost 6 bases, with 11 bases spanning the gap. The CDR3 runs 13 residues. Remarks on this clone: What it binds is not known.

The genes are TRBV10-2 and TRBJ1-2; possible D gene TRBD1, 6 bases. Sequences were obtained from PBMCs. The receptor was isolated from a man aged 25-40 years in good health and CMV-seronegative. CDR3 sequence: CASSEGGVDGYTF. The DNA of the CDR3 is TGCGCCAGCAGTGAAGGGGGGGTGGATGGCTACACCTTC.